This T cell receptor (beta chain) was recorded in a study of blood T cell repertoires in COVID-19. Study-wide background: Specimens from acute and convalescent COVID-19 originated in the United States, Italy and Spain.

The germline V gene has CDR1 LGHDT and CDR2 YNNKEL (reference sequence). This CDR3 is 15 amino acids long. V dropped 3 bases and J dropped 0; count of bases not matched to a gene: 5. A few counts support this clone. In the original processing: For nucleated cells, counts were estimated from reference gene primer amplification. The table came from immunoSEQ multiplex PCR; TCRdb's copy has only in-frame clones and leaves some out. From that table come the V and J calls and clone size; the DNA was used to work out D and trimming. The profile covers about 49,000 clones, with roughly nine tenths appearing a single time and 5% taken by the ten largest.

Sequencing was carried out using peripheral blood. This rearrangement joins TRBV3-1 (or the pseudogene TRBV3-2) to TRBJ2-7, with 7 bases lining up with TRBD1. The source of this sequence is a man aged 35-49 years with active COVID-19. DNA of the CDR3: TGTGCCAGCAGCCAGGGGACAGCAGCCTCCTACGAGCAGTACTTC. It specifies CASSQGTAASYEQYF.